A single sample gave rise to the 29 T cell receptor beta chains below, sequenced in a study of T-cell reconstitution after alpha-beta-depleted transplantation in children. Unique molecular identifiers were incorporated during preparation of the TCRbeta library. TCRdb re-derived calls from the PCR reads in MiXCR, one entry per CDR3 protein. Of around 110,000 distinct CDR3 sequences detected, 10% appear once; the ten largest clones hold 30% to 35%. The source material was PBMCs, sampled before TCRalphabeta/CD19-depleted stem cell transplant. The receptors derive from a boy under 10 years old with acute lymphoblastic leukemia, due to receive a stem cell transplant.

This clonotype appeared a few times. The V and J genes are TRBV20-1 and TRBJ1-2; TRBD1 aligns across 11 bases. Trimming at V came to 2 bases and at J to 5 bases, leaving 7 bases not matched to a gene. Germline CDR1 is DFQATT and CDR2 is SNEGSKA (reference sequence). The CDR3 totals 15 residues. The CDR3 is CSARRTGQGGYGYTF. CDR3 in DNA: TGCAGTGCTAGACGTACGGGACAGGGGGGGTATGGCTACACCTTC.

The chain uses TRBV20-1 and TRBJ2-7, with 9 bases fitting TRBD2. The CDR3 extends over 15 amino acids. Germline assignment: CDR1 DFQATT and CDR2 SNEGSKA (reference sequence). J gave up 3 bases and V 3 bases, and 9 bases lay outside the gene matches. CDR3: CSASRRLAGNYEQYF. CDR3 DNA sequence: TGCAGTGCTAGCAGGAGGCTAGCGGGAAACTACGAGCAGTACTTC.

This clonotype was detected ten times or more. As DNA, the CDR3 is TGTGCCAGCAGCTTGGGTCTCCAGGCCAGAGGCCGGGGAGAGACCCAGTACTTC. Translation: CASSLGLQARGRGETQYF. This rearrangement joins TRBV5-6 to TRBJ2-5, with D possibly being TRBD2 (5 bases). The CDR3 spans 18 residues. The germline V gene encodes CDR1 SGHDT and CDR2 YYEEEE. With 0 bases removed from V and 4 bases from J, the gap between germline ends came to 22 bases.

A few counts support this clonotype. The chain joins TRBV24-1 to TRBJ1-2, with D perhaps TRBD1 (5 bases). The CDR3 spans 14 residues. Trimming removed 7 bases at V and 4 bases at J, with 15 bases between. Germline CDR1 is KGHDR and CDR2 is SFDVKD. CDR3 DNA sequence: TGTGCCACCAGCCCCCGGCAGGGATCCTATGGCTACACCTTC. Its translation: CATSPRQGSYGYTF.

The J gene is TRBJ2-5, the V gene TRBV6-5, with D unresolved. The V and J ends lost 2 bases and 5 bases respectively, with 12 bases between them. Germline lookup yields CDR1 MNHEY and CDR2 SVGAGI. The CDR3 totals 14 residues. The CDR3 DNA reads TGTGCCAGCAGTTACGGCCGCTTCTGGGAGACCCAGTACTTC. Translating it yields CASSYGRFWETQYF.

A few counts support this clonotype. The chain combines TRBV12-3 or TRBV12-4 with TRBJ2-3; no definite D call. This CDR3 has 16 residues. Trimming cost V 2 bases and J 2 bases, with 14 bases left between them. The CDR3 here is CASSLIVGQPTDTQYF. In DNA form, the CDR3 reads TGTGCCAGCAGTTTAATAGTTGGGCAGCCCACAGATACGCAGTATTTT.

The V call is TRBV19, the J call TRBJ2-1; 7 bases agree with TRBD1. V was pared by 7 bases and J by 4 bases, with 16 bases of the junction left unmatched. The CDR3 extends over 17 amino acids. Germline V CDR1 and CDR2: LNHDA, SQIVND (reference sequence). Written as DNA, the CDR3 is TGTGCCAGTACCCTATCGCGGACAGGTAGGGGATACAATGAGCAGTTCTTC. Its translation is CASTLSRTGRGYNEQFF.

At least ten counts were recorded for this clonotype. The chain couples TRBV7-2 to TRBJ2-1; D is uncertain. Per germline, CDR1 SGHTA and CDR2 FQGNSA. This CDR3 has 14 residues. Deletions cut 5 bases from V and 4 bases from J, with 12 bases between. The CDR3 region is CASSRQKAYNEQFF. CDR3 sequence (DNA): TGTGCCAGCAGCCGCCAAAAGGCTTACAATGAGCAGTTCTTC.

This clonotype came up a few times. The rearrangement links TRBV28 to TRBJ2-3, with D unclear. Germline CDR1 reads MDHEN; CDR2 reads SYDVKM. V gave up 6 bases and J gave up 2 bases, with 15 bases separating them. The CDR3 covers 15 residues. CDR3 DNA: TGTGCCAGCAGCGAGGCATTCCGGGCCACAGATACGCAGTATTTT. It yields the protein CASSEAFRATDTQYF.

This clonotype was seen a few times. The J gene is TRBJ2-3, the V gene TRBV20-1; 10 bases line up with TRBD2. Germline assignment: CDR1 DFQATT and CDR2 SNEGSKA (reference sequence). CDR3 length: 15 residues. J gave up 2 bases and V 0 bases, and 2 bases lay outside the gene matches. In nucleotides, the CDR3 is TGCAGTGCTAGAGATAGCGGGAGGTCCACAGATACGCAGTATTTT. Protein product: CSARDSGRSTDTQYF.

The rearrangement uses TRBV27 and TRBJ2-3; 10 positions match TRBD2. The CDR3 extends over 16 amino acids. Looked up from germline, CDR1 is MNHEY and CDR2 is SMNVEV (reference sequence). The V gene end was trimmed by 5 bases and the J gene end by 1 base; junction bases not matched to a gene: 6. CDR3 coding DNA: TGTGCCAGCAGTGAGACCGGGACTAGCGGCACAGATACGCAGTATTTT. Protein product: CASSETGTSGTDTQYF.

This clonotype was seen more than once but under ten times. The chain uses TRBV5-1 and TRBJ1-6; 7 positions match TRBD1. The junction had 9 bases not matched to a gene; V was cut back by 7 bases and J by 8 bases. Germline V gives CDR1 SGHRS, CDR2 YFSETQ. The CDR3 is 14 residues long. In DNA form, the CDR3 reads TGCGCCAGCCGCCCGGGGGACAGTCATTCACCCCTCCACTTT. Its protein is CASRPGDSHSPLHF.

The table lists this clonotype with a few counts. The chain links TRBV10-2 to TRBJ2-3; D unclear. Germline assignment: CDR1 WSHSY and CDR2 SAAADI. Trimming left V 5 bases short and J 4 bases short, with 7 bases between. CDR3 length equals 12 residues. As DNA, the CDR3 is TGCGCCAGCAGTATAGAGGCAGATACGCAGTATTTT. Its protein product is CASSIEADTQYF.

This clonotype has ten or more counts. The chain recombines TRBV25-1 with TRBJ2-2; perhaps TRBD1 as D (6 bases). The length of the CDR3 is 15 residues. Germline V gene lookup returns CDR1 MGHDK and CDR2 SYGVNS. Trimming shortened V by 3 bases and J by 3 bases, and 11 bases separated the two germline ends. In DNA form, the CDR3 reads TGTGCCAGCAGTGACGACAGGTCCTACACCGGGGAGCTGTTTTTT. This codes for CASSDDRSYTGELFF. Complete variable domain (other parts from reference TRBV25-1 and TRBJ2-2): EADIYQTPRYLVIGTGKKITLECSQTMGHDKMYWYQQDPGMELHLIHYSYGVNSTEKGDLSSESTVSRIRTEHFPLTLESARPSHTSQYLCASSDDRSYTGELFFGEGSRLTVL.

The rearrangement uses TRBV25-1 and TRBJ2-5; D is perhaps TRBD1 (6 bases). CDR3 size: 20 residues. CDR1 and CDR2 from the germline V gene are MGHDK and SYGVNS. V was cut by 4 bases and J by 2 bases, with 29 bases left in between. CDR3 in DNA: TGTGCCAGCAGTGGCAGCCGCCCGGGACACCCTTCGGCGGAACAAGAGACCCAGTACTTC. It codes for CASSGSRPGHPSAEQETQYF. Variable domain in full (rest from reference TRBV25-1 and TRBJ2-5): EADIYQTPRYLVIGTGKKITLECSQTMGHDKMYWYQQDPGMELHLIHYSYGVNSTEKGDLSSESTVSRIRTEHFPLTLESARPSHTSQYLCASSGSRPGHPSAEQETQYFGPGTRLLVL.

The genes are TRBV27 and TRBJ1-4; 8 bases align to TRBD1. The ends lost 8 bases at V and 6 bases at J; junction bases unmatched: 8. CDR1 and CDR2 (germline): MNHEY, SMNVEV (reference sequence). The CDR3 loop spans 14 amino acids. The CDR3 sequence: CASGDRGGDEKLFF. In DNA, the CDR3 is TGTGCCAGCGGAGACAGGGGAGGCGATGAAAAACTGTTTTTT. The full variable domain, with the rest looked up from reference TRBV27 and TRBJ1-4, is EAQVTQNPRYLITVTGKKLTVTCSQNMNHEYMSWYRQDPGLGLRQIYYSMNVEVTDKGDVPEGYKVSRKEKRNFPLILESPSPNQTSLYFCASGDRGGDEKLFFGSGTQLSVL.

The sample holds many counts of this clonotype. The V gene is TRBV27, the J gene TRBJ2-3; 12 bases are a match to TRBD1. From germline, CDR1 is MNHEY and CDR2 SMNVEV (reference sequence). Trimming cost V 5 bases and J 6 bases; bases outside gene matches: 15. There are 18 residues in the CDR3. CDR3 DNA sequence: TGTGCCAGCAGTCGTCTCCGGTTGGGACAGGGGGCAGGGGATACGCAGTATTTT. It is translated as CASSRLRLGQGAGDTQYF.

This chain links TRBV5-1 with TRBJ2-3, with D possibly TRBD2 on 5 matching bases. The CDR3 loop spans 14 amino acids. V was trimmed by 0 bases and J by 0 bases, leaving 5 bases between them. The germline CDR1 and CDR2 sequences are SGHRS and YFSETQ. CDR3 sequence: CASSLERSTDTQYF. CDR3 DNA sequence: TGCGCCAGCAGCTTGGAGCGGAGCACAGATACGCAGTATTTT. Filled out from reference TRBV5-1 and TRBJ2-3, the complete variable domain reads KAGVTQTPRYLIKTRGQQVTLSCSPISGHRSVSWYQQTPGQGLQFLFEYFSETQRNKGNFPGRFSGRQFSNSRSEMNVSTLELGDSALYLCASSLERSTDTQYFGPGTRLTVL.

This clonotype appeared many times. The V and J genes are TRBV7-2 and TRBJ2-1; TRBD2 matches at 8 bases. The germline CDR1 and CDR2 sequences are SGHTA and FQGNSA. The CDR3 loop spans 15 amino acids. Germline trimming cut 5 bases from V and 4 bases from J; bases unmatched to any gene: 7. The CDR3 DNA is TGTGCCAGCAGCGAAACTAGCGGCCTGTACAATGAGCAGTTCTTC. Its protein product is CASSETSGLYNEQFF.

The chain is built from TRBV7-8 and TRBJ2-5; D remains unclear. Germline loops: CDR1 SGHVS, CDR2 FQNEAQ. This CDR3 comprises 12 residues. V was shortened by 2 bases and J by 5 bases, with 6 bases between the two germline ends. DNA of the CDR3: TGTGCCAGCAGCTTATATCGCGAGACCCAGTACTTC. This sequence encodes CASSLYRETQYF.

This clonotype was seen at least ten times. The chain recombines TRBV7-9 with TRBJ2-7, with a possible D match to TRBD2 (7 bases). This CDR3 contains 15 residues. V was cut by 1 base and J by 0 bases, with 10 bases left in between. Germline V lookup: CDR1 SEHNR, CDR2 FQNEAQ (reference sequence). The CDR3 coding sequence is TGTGCCAGCAGCTTAGGTGGGGGGGCCTCCTACGAGCAGTACTTC. It is translated as CASSLGGGASYEQYF. The whole variable domain, remainder taken from reference TRBV7-9 and TRBJ2-7, is DTGVSQNPRHKITKRGQNVTFRCDPISEHNRLYWYRQTLGQGPEFLTYFQNEAQLEKSRLLSDRFSAERPKGSFSTLEIQRTEQGDSAMYLCASSLGGGASYEQYFGPGTRLTVT.

This clonotype showed up just a few times. The gene calls are TRBV11-2 and TRBJ2-3, with D possibly matching TRBD2 (6 bases). V was cut by 3 bases and J by 1 base, with 14 bases left in between. Germline assignment: CDR1 SGHAT and CDR2 FQNNGV. The CDR3 totals 16 residues. The CDR3 bases are TGTGCCAGCAGCTTTGAATCCGGGGGAGGCACAGATACGCAGTATTTT. Its protein product is CASSFESGGGTDTQYF.

This clonotype turned up a few times. The rearrangement joins TRBV6-1 to TRBJ2-7; no clear D gene. Per the germline V gene, CDR1 is MNHNS and CDR2 is SASEGT. The CDR3 length is 15 residues. Trimming shortened V by 6 bases and J by 2 bases, and 17 bases separated the two germline ends. The DNA for the CDR3 is TGTGCCAGCAGCCGGAGCGCCTACGACCCCTACGAGCAGTACTTC. Translation gives CASSRSAYDPYEQYF.

This clonotype came up many times. The chain couples TRBV12-3 or TRBV12-4 to TRBJ1-2, with D possibly being TRBD1 (5 bases). Trimming shortened V by 5 bases and J by 8 bases, and 15 bases separated the two germline ends. The CDR3 spans 13 residues. The CDR3 loop reads CASSPGTGRGYTF. As DNA, the CDR3 is TGTGCCAGCAGTCCCGGGACGGGGAGAGGCTACACCTTC.

The CDR3 nucleotides are TGTGCCAGCAAGGTTACGATCGGCTACGAGCAGTACTTC. The encoded protein is CASKVTIGYEQYF. The chain recombines TRBV6-5 with TRBJ2-7, with no clear D. The V end was cut by 7 bases, the J end by 3 bases, with 13 bases between. CDR3 length equals 13 residues. The germline CDR1 and CDR2 sequences are MNHEY and SVGAGI.

This chain links TRBV12-3 or TRBV12-4 with TRBJ1-5, with D possibly matching TRBD1 (5 bases). V dropped 7 bases and J dropped 7 bases, with 17 bases sitting between them. The CDR3 runs to 14 residues. The CDR3 loop is CASTNRDFGQPQHF. The DNA for the CDR3 is TGTGCCAGCACAAATCGGGACTTCGGACAGCCCCAGCATTTT.

In this sample, this clonotype turned up a few times. V usage is TRBV12-3 or TRBV12-4 and J usage is TRBJ1-2; perhaps TRBD1 as D (5 bases). The V gene lost 3 bases and the J gene lost 8 bases, with 22 bases spanning the gap. The CDR3 covers 16 residues. CDR3 bases: TGTGCCAGCAGTTTCGCAGGGATCTTTGGCCCCGGGGGCTACACCTTC. It specifies CASSFAGIFGPGGYTF.

The CDR3 DNA is TGTGCCACCAGTGATTTATGGGCGGAGCTGTTTTTT. This translates into CATSDLWAELFF. The chain employs TRBV24-1 and TRBJ2-2; D not certain. Germline CDR1 KGHDR, CDR2 SFDVKD. The CDR3 sequence is 12 residues long. The V end was cut by 1 base, the J end by 10 bases, with 6 bases between.

The rearrangement links TRBV27 to TRBJ1-6; D perhaps matches TRBD1 (5 bases). The V end lost 6 bases, the J end lost 10 bases, and 16 bases lay between the germline ends. The V gene's germline CDR1 is MNHEY and CDR2 SMNVEV (reference sequence). The CDR3 contains 14 residues. The DNA of the CDR3 is TGTGCCAGCAGCTCGGAGGGGACGAGATCACCCCTCCACTTT. It codes for CASSSEGTRSPLHF.